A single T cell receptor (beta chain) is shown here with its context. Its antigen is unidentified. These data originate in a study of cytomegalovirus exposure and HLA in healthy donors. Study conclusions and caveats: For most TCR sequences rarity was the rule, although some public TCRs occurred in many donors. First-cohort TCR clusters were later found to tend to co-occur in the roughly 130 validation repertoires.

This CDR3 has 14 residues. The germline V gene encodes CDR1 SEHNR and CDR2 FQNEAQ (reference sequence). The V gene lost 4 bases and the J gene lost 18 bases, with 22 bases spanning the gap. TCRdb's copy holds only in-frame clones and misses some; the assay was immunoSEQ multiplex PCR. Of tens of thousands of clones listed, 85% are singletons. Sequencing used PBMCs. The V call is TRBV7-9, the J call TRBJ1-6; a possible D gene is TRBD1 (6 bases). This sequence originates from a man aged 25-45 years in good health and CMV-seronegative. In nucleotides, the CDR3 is TGTGCCAGCAGCTCGGACAGAGAACGCACCCCTGGCCACTTT. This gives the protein CASSSDRERTPGHF. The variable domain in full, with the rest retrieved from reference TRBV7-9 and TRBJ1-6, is DTGVSQNPRHKITKRGQNVTFRCDPISEHNRLYWYRQTLGQGPEFLTYFQNEAQLEKSRLLSDRFSAERPKGSFSTLEIQRTEQGDSAMYLCASSSDRERTPGHFGNGTRLTVT.